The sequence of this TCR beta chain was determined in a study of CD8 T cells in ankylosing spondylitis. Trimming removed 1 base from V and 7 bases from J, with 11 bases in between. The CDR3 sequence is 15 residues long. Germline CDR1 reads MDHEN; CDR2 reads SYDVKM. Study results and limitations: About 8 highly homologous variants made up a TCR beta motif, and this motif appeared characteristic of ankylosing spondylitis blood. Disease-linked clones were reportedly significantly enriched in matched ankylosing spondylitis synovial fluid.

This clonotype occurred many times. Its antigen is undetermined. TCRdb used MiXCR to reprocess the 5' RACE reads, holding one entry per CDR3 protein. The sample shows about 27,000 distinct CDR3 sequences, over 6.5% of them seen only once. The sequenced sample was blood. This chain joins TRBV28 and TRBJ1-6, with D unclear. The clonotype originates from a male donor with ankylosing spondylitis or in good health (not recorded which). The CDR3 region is CASSLFGRRNSPLHF. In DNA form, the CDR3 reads TGTGCCAGCAGTTTATTCGGCAGGAGAAATTCACCCCTCCACTTT. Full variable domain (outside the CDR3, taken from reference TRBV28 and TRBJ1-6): DVKVTQSSRYLVKRTGEKVFLECVQDMDHENMFWYRQDPGLGLRLIYFSYDVKMKEKGDIPEGYSVSREKKERFSLILESASTNQTSMYLCASSLFGRRNSPLHFGNGTRLTVT.